One sample yielded the 12 T cell receptor beta chains listed below, sequenced in a study of regulatory T cells. Study findings and constraints: In CD3G-deficient patients, conventional CD4+ T cells were enriched for hydrophobic CDR3 residues at positions 6 and 7.

Primers: 52 TRBV forward and 13 TRBJ reverse. Sequenced by immunoSEQ multiplex PCR; TCRdb stores in-frame clones only, minus some. The table includes around 16,000 clones, around 83% detected once. No antigen is known for these receptors. The specimen sequenced was conventional CD4+ T cells sorted from blood. These receptors all come from a person in their twenties or thirties with CD3G deficiency.

The chain joins TRBV6-1 to TRBJ2-2; D gene uncertain. This CDR3 has 14 amino acids. V lost 3 bases and J 5 bases, leaving 10 bases between the germline ends. In germline, CDR1 is MNHNS, CDR2 SASEGT. The CDR3 sequence is CASSDLRLTGELFF. CDR3 sequence (DNA): TGTGCCAGCAGTGATCTCAGGTTGACCGGGGAGCTGTTTTTT.

This rearrangement joins TRBV6-1 to TRBJ2-7; 8 nucleotides match TRBD2. The CDR3 has 15 amino acids. Germline CDR1 MNHNS, CDR2 SASEGT. V lost 7 bases and J lost 2; bases outside the gene matches: 10. The CDR3 sequence is CASTAGTSGTYEQYF. The DNA of the CDR3 is TGTGCCAGCACCGCAGGCACTAGCGGAACCTACGAGCAGTACTTC.

The V call is TRBV28, the J call TRBJ1-6; D possibly corresponds to TRBD1 (6 bases). V gave up 3 bases and J gave up 7 bases, with 10 bases separating them. The germline V gene has CDR1 MDHEN and CDR2 SYDVKM. There are 14 residues in the CDR3. CDR3 sequence reads: CASSLDSLNSPLHF. The CDR3 region has the DNA TGTGCCAGCAGTTTGGACAGTTTAAATTCACCCCTCCACTTT.

J is TRBJ1-3 and V is TRBV6-1, with TRBD1 as a possible D gene (5 bases). The CDR3 consists of 15 residues. V was pared by 5 bases and J by 1 base, with 12 bases between. Germline CDR1 is MNHNS and CDR2 is SASEGT. The chain's CDR3 is CASSHGGFSGNTIYF. CDR3 in DNA: TGTGCCAGCAGTCACGGGGGATTTTCTGGAAACACCATATATTTT.

The chain combines TRBV30 with TRBJ2-1, with 8 bases lining up with TRBD1. CDR1 and CDR2 from the germline V gene are GTSNPN and SVGIG (reference sequence). This CDR3 region has 14 residues. V was clipped by 3 bases and J by 9 bases; unmatched bases: 10. CDR3 in amino acids: CAWRAGGAGPEQFF. The CDR3 nucleotides read TGTGCCTGGAGGGCAGGGGGCGCAGGGCCTGAGCAGTTCTTC.

The CDR3 loop reads CASSLAGAGQETQYF. The CDR3 region has the DNA TGCGCCAGCAGCTTGGCAGGGGCGGGACAAGAGACCCAGTACTTC. The chain combines TRBV5-1 with TRBJ2-5; D could derive from TRBD1 or TRBD2 (6 bases each). There are 15 residues in the CDR3. The germline CDR1 and CDR2 sequences are SGHRS and YFSETQ. V was pared by 0 bases and J by 2 bases, with 11 bases between.

V gene TRBV5-1 combines with J gene TRBJ2-2; 7 nucleotides align to TRBD2. The CDR3 contains 17 residues. The germline V gene has CDR1 SGHRS and CDR2 YFSETQ. V lost 2 bases to trimming and J lost 0 bases; unmatched junction nucleotides: 7. The CDR3 reads CASSFQSGIANTGELFF. In nucleotides, the CDR3 is TGCGCCAGCAGCTTCCAGAGCGGGATCGCGAACACCGGGGAGCTGTTTTTT. The full variable domain, its missing parts supplied by reference TRBV5-1 and TRBJ2-2, is KAGVTQTPRYLIKTRGQQVTLSCSPISGHRSVSWYQQTPGQGLQFLFEYFSETQRNKGNFPGRFSGRQFSNSRSEMNVSTLELGDSALYLCASSFQSGIANTGELFFGEGSRLTVL.

The chain recombines TRBV28 with TRBJ2-1; TRBD1 aligns across 9 bases. This CDR3 contains 15 residues. CDR1 and CDR2 from the germline V gene are MDHEN and SYDVKM. J lost 4 bases, V lost 9 bases, and 10 bases had no gene match. The CDR3 sequence is CASSRGGQGYNEQFF. Here the CDR3 DNA reads TGTGCCAGTAGTAGGGGTGGACAGGGGTACAATGAGCAGTTCTTC.

V gene TRBV19 combines with J gene TRBJ2-2; 7 positions agree with TRBD1. The V gene's germline CDR1 is LNHDA and CDR2 SQIVND (reference sequence). The CDR3 loop spans 15 amino acids. V lost 3 bases, J lost 0 bases, and 1 base stayed unmatched. The CDR3 sequence: CASSIQGANTGELFF. The CDR3 DNA follows: TGTGCCAGTAGTATTCAGGGGGCGAACACCGGGGAGCTGTTTTTT.

The genes are TRBV7-9 and TRBJ1-4; D gene ambiguous. The CDR3 covers 19 residues. Germline CDR1 and CDR2: SEHNR and FQNEAQ (reference sequence). The V end lost 4 bases, the J end lost 0 bases, and 21 bases lay between the germline ends. The CDR3 DNA reads TGTGCCAGCAGCTCCATTAGGTACGGCGACCGTGCAACTAATGAAAAACTGTTTTTT. It is translated as CASSSIRYGDRATNEKLFF.

The V call is TRBV28, the J call TRBJ1-2; 10 positions agree with TRBD1. Germline V gene sequence: CDR1 MDHEN, CDR2 SYDVKM. V was clipped by 4 bases and J by 6 bases; unmatched bases: 5. This CDR3 spans 14 amino acids. The CDR3 loop is CASSSGTGVDGYTF. DNA for the CDR3: TGTGCCAGCAGTTCGGGGACAGGGGTAGATGGCTACACCTTC.

This clone was seen a single time. The J gene is TRBJ2-2, the V gene TRBV5-1, with D perhaps being TRBD1 or TRBD2 (7 bases each). CDR1 and CDR2 from the germline V gene are SGHRS and YFSETQ. This CDR3 has 17 residues. The V and J ends lost 0 bases and 2 bases respectively, with 14 bases between them. The CDR3 region is CASSLGSGTVNTGELFF. DNA for the CDR3: TGCGCCAGCAGCTTGGGGAGCGGGACAGTTAACACCGGGGAGCTGTTTTTT.